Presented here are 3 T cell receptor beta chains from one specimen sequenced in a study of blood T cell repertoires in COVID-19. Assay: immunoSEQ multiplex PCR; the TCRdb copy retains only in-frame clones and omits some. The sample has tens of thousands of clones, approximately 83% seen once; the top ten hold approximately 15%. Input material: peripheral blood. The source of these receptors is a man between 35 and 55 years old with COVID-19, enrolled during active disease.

CDR3 amino acids: CASRAGTLANTGELFF. The CDR3, as DNA: TGTGCCAGCAGGGCCGGGACACTAGCGAACACCGGGGAGCTGTTTTTT. The chain has TRBV2 and TRBJ2-2; maybe TRBD1 (6 bases). This CDR3 has 16 amino acids. In germline, CDR1 is SNHLY, CDR2 FYNNEI. The germline V and J ends were trimmed by 6 bases and 0 bases, with 14 bases remaining between them.

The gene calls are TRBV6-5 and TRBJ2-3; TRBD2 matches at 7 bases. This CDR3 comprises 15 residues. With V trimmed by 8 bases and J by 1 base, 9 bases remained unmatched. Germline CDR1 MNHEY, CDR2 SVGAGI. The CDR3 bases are TGTGCCAGCTCCCCACGACTAGCTGGCACAGATACGCAGTATTTT. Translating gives CASSPRLAGTDTQYF.

The CDR3 DNA follows: TGTGCCAGCACCCCGTTGAGGGGGACTAGCGGGGGGGCCTTTGAGCAGTTCTTC. This encodes CASTPLRGTSGGAFEQFF. The rearrangement joins TRBV27 to TRBJ2-1; the match to TRBD2 covers 16 bases. Germline assignment: CDR1 MNHEY and CDR2 SMNVEV (reference sequence). CDR3 length equals 18 residues. Germline trimming cut 7 bases from V and 9 bases from J; bases unmatched to any gene: 15.